The clone carrying this T cell receptor beta chain was seen more than once but under ten times. Using immunoSEQ multiplex PCR, the repertoire was profiled, and TCRdb retains in-frame clones only, with some absent. The table lists fewer than 40,000 clones, roughly 82% of them singletons. This sample was taken from a study of STAT5B mutations in CD4+ large granular lymphocyte leukemia. V lost 0 bases to trimming and J lost 6 bases; unmatched junction nucleotides: 11. The CDR3 consists of 16 residues. Germline CDR1 SGHRS, CDR2 YFSETQ. The V call is TRBV5-1, the J call TRBJ1-1, with 7 positions matching TRBD1. Sequencing was carried out using CD4+ T cells from blood buffy coats. This sequence was found in a human donor in good health. The CDR3 DNA sequence: TGCGCCAGCAGCTTGGCCACCACAGGGGCAGAGGCTGAAGCTTTCTTT. Its translation is CASSLATTGAEAEAFF.